Below are 21 T cell receptor beta chains sequenced from a single sample in a study of cytomegalovirus exposure and HLA in healthy donors. Measured with immunoSEQ multiplex PCR; TCRdb has only the in-frame clones, and not every one. The table lists about 280,000 clones, 88% of them singletons. The sample comprised PBMCs. These receptors were obtained from a woman under 30 in good health and CMV-seronegative.

The chain carries TRBV6-4 and TRBJ2-1, with 8 bases identical to TRBD2. The germline V gene has CDR1 MRHNA and CDR2 SNTAGT. This CDR3 is 16 amino acids long. The V and J ends lost 1 base and 0 bases, in that order; junction bases with no gene match: 2. Here the CDR3 reads CASSDLAGSSYNEQFF. In DNA, the CDR3 is TGTGCCAGCAGTGACTTAGCGGGGAGCTCCTACAATGAGCAGTTCTTC.

V and J are TRBV13 and TRBJ2-7; 10 bases align to TRBD1. V was clipped by 4 bases and J by 2 bases; unmatched bases: 2. The length of the CDR3 is 14 residues. Germline V gene data show CDR1 as PRHDT and CDR2 as FYEKMQ (reference sequence). The DNA for the CDR3 is TGTGCCAGCAGCTCCGGGACAGGGGCCTACGAGCAGTACTTC. Translation gives CASSSGTGAYEQYF.

The chain couples TRBV6-6 to TRBJ2-3, with 11 bases matching TRBD2. The CDR3 runs 16 residues. Germline V lookup: CDR1 MNHNY, CDR2 SVGAGI (reference sequence). The V segment lost 1 base and the J segment 0 bases; nucleotides outside the gene matches: 0. CDR3: CASSYWTSGSTDTQYF. The DNA for the CDR3 is TGTGCCAGCAGTTACTGGACTAGCGGGAGCACAGATACGCAGTATTTT.

This clone came up once. V gene TRBV7-9 combines with J gene TRBJ2-1, with D possibly matching TRBD2 (6 bases). Germline lookup yields CDR1 SEHNR and CDR2 FQNEAQ (reference sequence). The CDR3 contains 15 residues. V gave up 1 base and J gave up 10 bases, with 17 bases separating them. CDR3 loop: CASSLVQIGSQEQFF. Written as DNA, the CDR3 is TGTGCCAGCAGCTTAGTCCAAATCGGGAGTCAGGAGCAGTTCTTC.

This chain connects TRBV19 to TRBJ2-6, with 7 bases aligning to TRBD1. Germline V gene lookup returns CDR1 LNHDA and CDR2 SQIVND (reference sequence). V lost 5 bases, J lost 0 bases, and 7 bases stayed unmatched. The CDR3 extends over 17 amino acids. DNA of the CDR3: TGTGCCAGTAGTGCCGGGACAGTGATCTCTGGGGCCAACGTCCTGACTTTC. Translation gives CASSAGTVISGANVLTF.

The chain recombines TRBV27 with TRBJ1-1; D remains ambiguous. V shed 2 bases and J shed 2 bases, with 15 bases lying between them. CDR3 length equals 16 residues. Germline lookup yields CDR1 MNHEY and CDR2 SMNVEV (reference sequence). CDR3 loop: CASSLRVGGQNTEAFF. Here the CDR3 DNA reads TGTGCCAGCAGTTTAAGAGTGGGAGGGCAAAACACTGAAGCTTTCTTT.

The CDR3 nucleotides read TGTGCCAGCAGGGGGAACAGGGGAAAAGACGGTACGCAGTATTTT. Translating gives CASRGNRGKDGTQYF. The rearrangement links TRBV11-2 to TRBJ2-3, with 7 bases lining up with TRBD1. The length of the CDR3 is 15 residues. Germline values: CDR1 SGHAT, CDR2 FQNNGV. After removal of 6 bases from V and 8 bases from J, the junction contained 14 bases not matched to a gene.

The V call is TRBV5-6, the J call TRBJ2-3, with D tentatively TRBD1 (5 bases). The CDR3 has 17 residues. Between the trimmed V and J ends, which lost 0 bases and 1 base, there was a span of 15 bases. Germline V lookup: CDR1 SGHDT, CDR2 YYEEEE. The DNA for the CDR3 is TGTGCCAGCAGCTTGGAATGGGGCCCGGAACGCACAGATACGCAGTATTTT. Translating it yields CASSLEWGPERTDTQYF.

The chain combines TRBV28 with TRBJ1-5; unclear D gene. The CDR3 has 14 residues. The V end lost 6 bases, the J end lost 2 bases, and 11 bases lay between the germline ends. The V gene's germline CDR1 is MDHEN and CDR2 SYDVKM. The CDR3 DNA sequence: TGTGCCAGCAGCCTGACACTTCGCAATCAGCCCCAGCATTTT. Its protein is CASSLTLRNQPQHF.

The chain joins TRBV28 to TRBJ2-7; 10 positions match TRBD2. The J segment lost 5 bases and the V segment lost 5 bases, leaving 6 bases of the junction unmatched. This CDR3 spans 14 amino acids. Germline V CDR1 and CDR2: MDHEN, SYDVKM. Written as DNA, the CDR3 is TGTGCCAGCAGTCAAGCGGGAGGGCCGCACGAGCAGTACTTC. As protein: CASSQAGGPHEQYF.

J is TRBJ2-5 and V is TRBV6-6; 8 bases line up with TRBD1. The junction had 5 bases not matched to a gene; V was cut back by 5 bases and J by 0 bases. The CDR3 is made up of 15 amino acids. CDR1 is MNHNY and CDR2 is SVGAGI in the germline V gene (reference sequence). CDR3 coding DNA: TGTGCCAGCAGTACTGGGGACAGGTACCAAGAGACCCAGTACTTC. Translation: CASSTGDRYQETQYF.

The chain uses TRBV7-8 and TRBJ2-3; maybe TRBD2 (5 bases). CDR3 length: 15 residues. Deletions cut 0 bases from V and 3 bases from J, with 10 bases between. Germline V gene sequence: CDR1 SGHVS, CDR2 FQNEAQ. The CDR3 sequence is CASSLAGVETDTQYF. DNA for the CDR3: TGTGCCAGCAGCTTAGCCGGGGTCGAGACAGATACGCAGTATTTT.

The chain joins TRBV29-1 to TRBJ1-2; TRBD1 is a possible D gene (6 bases). The CDR3 covers 14 residues. Per the germline V gene, CDR1 is SQVTM and CDR2 is ANQGSEA. V gave up 6 bases and J gave up 7 bases, with 21 bases separating them. The CDR3 nucleotides are TGCAGCGTAGACCCAGGGGCCACCCTGGGTGGCTACACCTTC. As protein: CSVDPGATLGGYTF.

This chain connects TRBV28 to TRBJ1-1; 7 nucleotides line up with TRBD1. The germline V gene has CDR1 MDHEN and CDR2 SYDVKM. The CDR3 sequence is 15 residues long. V lost 6 bases to trimming and J lost 8 bases; unmatched junction nucleotides: 15. The CDR3 DNA sequence: TGTGCCAGCAGAGTCGCAGGGGGTGACCGGGGGGAAGCTTTCTTT. It translates to CASRVAGGDRGEAFF.

This clone was seen a few times. At one boundary the junction diverges from the germline segment, which might be a read error. The gene calls are TRBV7-7 and TRBJ2-1; D could derive from TRBD1 or TRBD2 (7 bases each). CDR3 size: 12 residues. Germline CDR1 reads SSHAT; CDR2 reads FNYEAQ (reference sequence). In nucleotides, the CDR3 is TGTGCTAGCAGCGGGGACAGCAATGAGCAGTTCTTC. This translates into CASSGDSNEQFF.

This chain uses TRBV19 with TRBJ2-1, with 11 positions matching TRBD2. The V gene's germline CDR1 is LNHDA and CDR2 SQIVND (reference sequence). The CDR3 covers 13 residues. Trimming cost V 8 bases and J 7 bases; bases outside gene matches: 4. The CDR3 DNA is TGTGCCAGTGGGACTAGCGGTTTGAATGAGCAGTTCTTC. Translating gives CASGTSGLNEQFF.

The chain uses TRBV25-1 and TRBJ1-2; the D gene is possibly TRBD1 (6 bases). Per germline, CDR1 MGHDK and CDR2 SYGVNS. The CDR3 is 15 amino acids. The V and J ends lost 1 base and 4 bases respectively, with 13 bases between them. DNA of the CDR3: TGTGCCAGCAGTGAATCGGCCCAGGGGCGCTATGGCTACACCTTC. Translation: CASSESAQGRYGYTF.

This chain uses TRBV19 with TRBJ2-7; the match to TRBD2 covers 8 bases. CDR3 length: 14 amino acids. Germline V lookup: CDR1 LNHDA, CDR2 SQIVND (reference sequence). V lost 3 bases and J lost 2; bases outside the gene matches: 3. This CDR3 reads CASSIAGGTYEQYF. CDR3 coding DNA: TGTGCCAGTAGTATCGCGGGAGGTACCTACGAGCAGTACTTC. The whole variable domain, remainder taken from reference TRBV19 and TRBJ2-7, is DGGITQSPKYLFRKEGQNVTLSCEQNLNHDAMYWYRQDPGQGLRLIYYSQIVNDFQKGDIAEGYSVSREKKESFPLTVTSAQKNPTAFYLCASSIAGGTYEQYFGPGTRLTVT.

This clone occurred once. In DNA, the CDR3 is TGTGCCAGCAGTCGCGGGTCCGCTCCAGTTACGCAGTATTTT. Translated, it gives CASSRGSAPVTQYF. This sequence joins TRBV27 and TRBJ2-3, with D tentatively TRBD2 (5 bases). V lost 5 bases and J 8 bases, leaving 17 bases between the germline ends. From germline, CDR1 is MNHEY and CDR2 SMNVEV (reference sequence). The CDR3 loop spans 14 amino acids.

V gene TRBV15 combines with J gene TRBJ1-2, with D possibly being TRBD1 (6 bases). The germline gives CDR1 LNHNV, CDR2 YYDKDF (reference sequence). This CDR3 has 15 residues. V was pared by 0 bases and J by 8 bases, with 16 bases between. Here the CDR3 reads CATSRDLRGAEGYTF. CDR3 DNA: TGTGCCACCAGCAGAGATCTCCGGGGGGCGGAAGGCTACACCTTC.

This clone was seen more than once but under ten times. The chain couples TRBV19 to TRBJ1-1; perhaps TRBD1 as D (6 bases). The germline V gene encodes CDR1 LNHDA and CDR2 SQIVND (reference sequence). Trimming stripped 6 bases from V and 0 bases from J, with 11 bases between. The CDR3 runs to 14 residues. The CDR3 protein is CASRMDSMNTEAFF. DNA for the CDR3: TGTGCCAGTAGGATGGACAGTATGAACACTGAAGCTTTCTTT.